The clone carrying this T cell receptor beta chain has more than one count but fewer than ten. This sample was taken from a study of blood T cell repertoires in COVID-19. Germline V gives CDR1 LGHDT, CDR2 YNNKEL (reference sequence). The CDR3 has 14 amino acids. V was pared by 1 base and J by 1 base, with 8 bases between. Clones were sequenced by immunoSEQ multiplex PCR, and TCRdb holds only the in-frame ones, with some missing. The repertoire holds approximately 390,000 clones, with about 83% as singletons. The sample comprised PBMCs or T cells enriched from blood (not recorded which). The sequence came from a woman in her forties or fifties who had recovered from COVID-19. J is TRBJ2-7 and V is TRBV3-1 (or the pseudogene TRBV3-2), with D uncertain. The CDR3 nucleotides read TGTGCCAGCAGCCAAGGGGCCAGATCCTACGAGCAGTACTTC. It specifies CASSQGARSYEQYF.